The subject of this entry is one TCR beta chain. The data derive from a study of blood T cell repertoires in COVID-19. Study at large: Collection of acute and convalescent COVID-19 samples took place in the United States, Italy and Spain. Sources were T cells, B-cell-depleted T cells, or PBMCs; the material itself was cDNA or gDNA.

CDR1 and CDR2 (germline): PRHDT, FYEKMQ (reference sequence). V shed 5 bases and J shed 3 bases, with 4 bases lying between them. The CDR3 totals 12 residues. TCRdb's table, derived via immunoSEQ multiplex PCR, lists solely in-frame clones and lacks some. The sample records roughly 140,000 clones, roughly 84% being singletons. This TCR came from a woman aged 50 to 60 in a cohort sampled during active or convalescent COVID-19. Sequenced sample: peripheral blood. The V call is TRBV13, the J call TRBJ1-4, with no clear D. This CDR3 reads CASSPSNEKLFF. The CDR3 region has the DNA TGTGCCAGCAGCCCCTCTAATGAAAAACTGTTTTTT. The whole variable domain, remainder taken from reference TRBV13 and TRBJ1-4, is AAGVIQSPRHLIKEKRETATLKCYPIPRHDTVYWYQQGPGQDPQFLISFYEKMQSDKGSIPDRFSAQQFSDYHSELNMSSLELGDSALYFCASSPSNEKLFFGSGTQLSVL.